The source of this T cell receptor (beta chain) is a study of cytomegalovirus exposure and HLA in healthy donors. Across the study: In an earlier analysis, 117 million unique TCR beta sequences were found from some 170 million T cells.

60 Vbeta and 13 Jbeta primers were used in PCR. Repertoires were generated with immunoSEQ multiplex PCR, while TCRdb's copy carries only in-frame clones and drops some. The sample yields roughly 150,000 clones, around three quarters seen once. The study's findings and limits: A later analysis linked a missense variant in DCLRE1C to the trimming of TCR beta V and J genes. Rare TCR sequences dominated, though some public TCRs recurred in many donors. Certain sequence variants were highly shared and formed a cluster, and this cluster was likely a sequencing artifact.

This clone was recorded only once. Its antigen is not known. The sequencing input was PBMCs. The TCR sequence derives from a male donor in good health and CMV-seronegative.

The chain's CDR3 is CASSSTGLRGGYTF. The CDR3 region has the DNA TGTGCCAGCAGCTCGACGGGACTCCGAGGGGGCTACACCTTC. The rearrangement uses TRBV11-2 and TRBJ1-2, with D perhaps TRBD1 (5 bases). Trimming pared 4 bases from V and 8 bases from J, leaving 17 bases between. The CDR3 has 14 residues. Germline V gene data show CDR1 as SGHAT and CDR2 as FQNNGV.